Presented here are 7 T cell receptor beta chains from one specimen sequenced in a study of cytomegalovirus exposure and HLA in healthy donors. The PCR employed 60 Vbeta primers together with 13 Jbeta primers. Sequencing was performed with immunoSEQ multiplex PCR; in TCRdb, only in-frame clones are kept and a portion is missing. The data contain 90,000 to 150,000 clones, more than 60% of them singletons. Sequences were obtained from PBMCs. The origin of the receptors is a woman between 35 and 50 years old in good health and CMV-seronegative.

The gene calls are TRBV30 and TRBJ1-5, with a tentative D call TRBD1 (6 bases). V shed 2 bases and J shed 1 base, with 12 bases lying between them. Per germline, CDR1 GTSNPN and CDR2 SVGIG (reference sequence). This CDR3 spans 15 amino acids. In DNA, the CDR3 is TGTGCCTGGAGTACAGGGCGGGTCAGCAATCAGCCCCAGCATTTT. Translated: CAWSTGRVSNQPQHF.

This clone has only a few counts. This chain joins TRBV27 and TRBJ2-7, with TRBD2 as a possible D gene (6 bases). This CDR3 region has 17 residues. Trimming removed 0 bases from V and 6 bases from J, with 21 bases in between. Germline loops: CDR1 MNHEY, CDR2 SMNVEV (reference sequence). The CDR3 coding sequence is TGTGCCAGCAGTTTATCGATCGGGGCTAGCGTCAGAGGCGAGCAGTACTTC. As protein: CASSLSIGASVRGEQYF.

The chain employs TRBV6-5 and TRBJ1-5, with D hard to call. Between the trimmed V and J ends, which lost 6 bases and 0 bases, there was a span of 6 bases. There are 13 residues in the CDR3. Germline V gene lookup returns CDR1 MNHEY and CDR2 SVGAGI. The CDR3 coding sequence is TGTGCCAGCAGCCCAAATAGCAATCAGCCCCAGCATTTT. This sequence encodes CASSPNSNQPQHF.

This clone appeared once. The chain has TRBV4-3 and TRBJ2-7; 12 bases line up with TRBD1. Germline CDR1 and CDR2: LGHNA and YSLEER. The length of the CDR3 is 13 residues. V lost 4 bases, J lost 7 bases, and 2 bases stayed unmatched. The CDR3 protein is CASSRDRGLEQYF. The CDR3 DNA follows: TGCGCCAGCAGCCGGGACAGGGGGCTGGAGCAGTACTTC.

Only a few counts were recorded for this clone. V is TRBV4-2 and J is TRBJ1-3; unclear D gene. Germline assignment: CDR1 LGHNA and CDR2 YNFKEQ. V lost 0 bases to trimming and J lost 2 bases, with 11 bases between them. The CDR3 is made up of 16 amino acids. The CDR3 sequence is CASSQDVAQAGNTIYF. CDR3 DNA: TGTGCCAGCAGCCAAGATGTGGCCCAGGCTGGAAACACCATATATTTT.

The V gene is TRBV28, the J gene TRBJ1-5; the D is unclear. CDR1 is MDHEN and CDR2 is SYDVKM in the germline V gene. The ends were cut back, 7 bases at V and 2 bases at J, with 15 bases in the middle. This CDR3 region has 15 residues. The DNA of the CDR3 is TGTGCCAGCAAGTTGCCCGGTCCCGGCAATCAGCCCCAGCATTTT. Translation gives CASKLPGPGNQPQHF.

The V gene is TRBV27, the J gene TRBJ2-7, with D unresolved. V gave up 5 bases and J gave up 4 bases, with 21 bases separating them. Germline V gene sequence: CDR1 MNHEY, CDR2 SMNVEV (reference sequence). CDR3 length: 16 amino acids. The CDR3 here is CASSTLYGERSYEQYF. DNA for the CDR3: TGTGCCAGCAGTACCCTCTATGGCGAGCGATCTTACGAGCAGTACTTC.